The clone carrying this TCR beta chain came up many times. The data originate from a study of identical twins. Trimming took off 4 bases at V and 8 bases at J, with 14 bases between the two ends. Germline loops: CDR1 SQVTM, CDR2 ANQGSEA. The CDR3 sequence is 12 residues long. TCRdb passed the 5' RACE reads through MiXCR, listing each CDR3 protein once. The sample carries more than 650,000 distinct CDR3 sequences, roughly 6.2% recorded once. This chain links TRBV29-1 with TRBJ1-2; D not resolved. The sample comprised naive T cells sorted from blood. The receptor was isolated from a man between 18 and 35 years old in good health. As DNA, the CDR3 is TGCAGCGTTGCACCAACCCCAGAGGGCTACACCTTC. Its translation is CSVAPTPEGYTF.